The rows below give T cell receptor beta chains drawn from one sample of a study of T-cell reconstitution after alpha-beta-depleted transplantation in children. In TCRdb, the PCR reads were re-called with MiXCR into one record per CDR3 protein. The sample consists of fewer than 550,000 distinct CDR3 sequences, roughly 10% of them appearing once. This specimen was PBMCs, taken before TCRalphabeta/CD19-depleted stem cell transplant. The receptors were sampled from a child under 10 years old with inherited bone marrow failure, due to receive a stem cell transplant. Each CDR3 is given with its conserved first and last residue. The D gene is left open where the match is weak. Clone size appears in some rows only: once, few, many, or a class for an expanded clone.

J: TRBJ1-2
V: TRBV29-1
size: -
D: -
DNA: TGCAGCGTTGAAAAAGGGGGAATCGCCTATGGCTACACCTTC
CDR3: CSVEKGGIAYGYTF

J: TRBJ2-1
V: TRBV11-1
size: -
D: TRBD1
DNA: TGTGCCAGCAGCTTCCACGACAGGGACAATGAGCAGTTCTTC
CDR3: CASSFHDRDNEQFF

J: TRBJ2-1
V: TRBV10-2
size: few
D: TRBD2
DNA: TGCGCCAGCAGCGCCGGACCGGGACTAGCGGGAGGTTACAATGAGCAGTTCTTC
CDR3: CASSAGPGLAGGYNEQFF

J: TRBJ2-1
V: TRBV28
size: many
D: -
DNA: TGTGCCAGCAGTTTACAGGTTTCCTACAATGAGCAGTTCTTC
CDR3: CASSLQVSYNEQFF

J: TRBJ2-7
V: TRBV20-1
size: few
D: -
DNA: TGCAGTGCTCCTAGGGACATCTACGAGCAGTACTTC
CDR3: CSAPRDIYEQYF

J: TRBJ2-1
V: TRBV7-9
size: many
D: TRBD2
DNA: TGTGCCAGCAGCTTGTTAGGCGGGAGACGTAGAAATGAGCAGTTCTTC
CDR3: CASSLLGGRRRNEQFF

J: TRBJ2-5
V: TRBV14
size: many
D: -
DNA: TGTGCCAGCAGCCATGAGCGGGAGACCCAGTACTTC
CDR3: CASSHERETQYF

J: TRBJ2-2
V: TRBV29-1
size: many
D: -
DNA: TGCAGCGTTGAGCCGAACACCGGGGAGCTGTTTTTT
CDR3: CSVEPNTGELFF

J: TRBJ2-3
V: TRBV5-1
size: many
D: TRBD1
DNA: TGCGCCAGCAGCGAGACAGGGCTAACAGATACGCAGTATTTT
CDR3: CASSETGLTDTQYF

J: TRBJ2-5
V: TRBV18
size: -
D: -
DNA: TGTGCCAGCTCACCCCTGGCCGGAGCCCAAGAGACCCAGTACTTC
CDR3: CASSPLAGAQETQYF

J: TRBJ2-1
V: TRBV15
size: many
D: TRBD2
DNA: TGTGCCACCAGCAGAGATCTCGGTAGCGGGAGGGTTTTCCCCTACAATGAGCAGTTCTTC
CDR3: CATSRDLGSGRVFPYNEQFF

J: TRBJ2-7
V: TRBV20-1
size: many
D: -
DNA: TGCAGTGCTAGAGATATGGACAGAGGTAGCTACGAGCAGTACTTC
CDR3: CSARDMDRGSYEQYF

J: TRBJ2-7
V: TRBV30
size: few
D: -
DNA: TGTGCCTGGTCCCCGGACTACTCCTACGAGCAGTACTTC
CDR3: CAWSPDYSYEQYF

J: TRBJ2-1
V: TRBV10-3
size: many
D: -
DNA: TGTGCCATCCGAGAAGGGGACAATGAGCAGTTCTTC
CDR3: CAIREGDNEQFF

J: TRBJ2-7
V: TRBV12-3/TRBV12-4
size: few
D: TRBD1
DNA: TGTGCCAGCAGGATACCGGGACAGGGGTACGAGCAGTACTTC
CDR3: CASRIPGQGYEQYF

J: TRBJ2-3
V: TRBV2
size: many
D: TRBD2
DNA: TGTGCCAGCAGTACCCTAGCGGGAGGGCCTTTAACAGATACGCAGTATTTT
CDR3: CASSTLAGGPLTDTQYF

J: TRBJ2-7
V: TRBV29-1
size: many
D: TRBD2
DNA: TGCAGCGTTCTAGCGGGAGCTGATAAATACGAGCAGTACTTC
CDR3: CSVLAGADKYEQYF

J: TRBJ2-1
V: TRBV19
size: -
D: TRBD2
DNA: TGTGCCAGTAGTATGTATAGCGGGGACTCCTACAATGAGCAGTCCTTC
CDR3: CASSMYSGDSYNEQSF

J: TRBJ2-1
V: TRBV27
size: many
D: -
DNA: TGTGCCAGCAGTTTTACAGGGCGGGAGCAGTTCTTC
CDR3: CASSFTGREQFF

J: TRBJ1-5
V: TRBV5-5
size: -
D: -
DNA: TGTGCCAGCAGCTTGGTGGTGGGGGGCAATCAGCCCCAGCATTTT
CDR3: CASSLVVGGNQPQHF

J: TRBJ2-5
V: TRBV19
size: many
D: -
DNA: TGTGCCAGTAGTATAGGCGTTTCGGAGACCCAGTACTTC
CDR3: CASSIGVSETQYF

J: TRBJ2-7
V: TRBV6-6
size: many
D: -
DNA: TGTGCCGTAGAGGGGCAGGGATACTACGAGCAGTACTTC
CDR3: CAVEGQGYYEQYF

J: TRBJ2-7
V: TRBV18
size: -
D: -
DNA: TGTGCCAGCTCACCGGGCATTGGCCCCTCCTACGAGCAGTACTTC
CDR3: CASSPGIGPSYEQYF

J: TRBJ2-1
V: TRBV20-1
size: many
D: -
DNA: TGCAGTGCTAGAGATATGGGGAGTGAGCAGTTCTTC
CDR3: CSARDMGSEQFF

J: TRBJ2-2
V: TRBV11-2
size: few
D: TRBD1
DNA: TGTGCCAGCAGCTCGGGACAGGATAACACCGGGGAGCTGTTTTTT
CDR3: CASSSGQDNTGELFF

J: TRBJ2-1
V: TRBV12-3/TRBV12-4
size: -
D: -
DNA: TGTGCCAGCAGTTTAGAGAGGGGGGAGCAGTTCTTC
CDR3: CASSLERGEQFF

J: TRBJ2-1
V: TRBV6-2/TRBV6-3
size: few
D: -
DNA: TGTGCCAGCAGCCAGACCCAGTCTGAGCAGTTCTTC
CDR3: CASSQTQSEQFF